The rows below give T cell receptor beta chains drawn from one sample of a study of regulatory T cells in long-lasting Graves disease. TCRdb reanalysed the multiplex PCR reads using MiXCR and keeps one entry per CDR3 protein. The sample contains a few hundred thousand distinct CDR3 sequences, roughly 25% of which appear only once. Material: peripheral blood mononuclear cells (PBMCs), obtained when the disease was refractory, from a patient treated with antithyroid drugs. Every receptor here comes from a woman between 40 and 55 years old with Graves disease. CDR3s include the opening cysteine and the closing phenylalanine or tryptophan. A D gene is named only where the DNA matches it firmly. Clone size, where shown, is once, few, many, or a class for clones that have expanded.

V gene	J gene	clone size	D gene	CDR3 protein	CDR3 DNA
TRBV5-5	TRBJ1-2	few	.	CASSLDGPNNYGYTF	TGTGCCAGCAGCTTGGATGGGCCGAATAACTATGGCTACACCTTC
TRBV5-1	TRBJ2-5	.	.	CASRLAFPQETQYF	TGCGCCAGCAGACTGGCCTTTCCCCAAGAGACCCAGTACTTC
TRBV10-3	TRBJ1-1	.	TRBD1	CAINDKQGRTEAFF	TGTGCCATCAACGACAAACAGGGGCGCACTGAAGCTTTCTTT
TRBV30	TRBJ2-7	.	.	CAWSVSAGRQYF	TGTGCCTGGAGTGTATCCGCGGGGAGGCAGTACTTC
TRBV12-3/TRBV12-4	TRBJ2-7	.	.	CASSSNIGGQSPYEQYF	TGTGCCAGCAGTTCCAATATAGGGGGGCAGTCCCCCTACGAGCAGTACTTC
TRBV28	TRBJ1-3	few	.	CASSLQRVQGNTIYF	TGTGCCAGCTCCCTCCAGAGGGTCCAGGGAAACACCATATATTTT
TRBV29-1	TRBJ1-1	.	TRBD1	CSVGTVGEAFF	TGCAGCGTCGGGACAGTTGGTGAAGCTTTCTTT
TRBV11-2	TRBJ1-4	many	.	CASSLERGSANEKLFF	TGTGCCAGCAGCTTAGAGAGGGGGAGCGCTAATGAAAAACTGTTTTTT
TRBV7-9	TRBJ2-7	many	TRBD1	CASSSGQWVYEQYF	TGTGCCAGCAGCTCGGGACAGTGGGTCTACGAGCAGTACTTC
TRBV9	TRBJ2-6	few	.	CASSVSPGSGANVLTF	TGTGCCAGCAGCGTCTCTCCCGGCTCTGGGGCCAACGTCCTGACTTTC
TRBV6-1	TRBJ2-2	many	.	CASSLGTQNTGELFF	TGTGCCAGCAGTCTCGGGACTCAGAACACCGGGGAGCTGTTTTTT
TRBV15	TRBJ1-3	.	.	CATSREISSFGNTIYF	TGTGCCACCAGCAGAGAAATCAGCAGTTTTGGAAACACCATATATTTT
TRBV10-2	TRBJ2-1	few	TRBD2	CASTLAGVWNEQFF	TGCGCCAGTACACTAGCGGGAGTGTGGAATGAGCAGTTCTTC
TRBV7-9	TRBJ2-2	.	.	CASSISVSGLNTGELFF	TGTGCCAGCAGCATATCAGTTAGCGGCCTCAACACCGGGGAGCTGTTTTTT
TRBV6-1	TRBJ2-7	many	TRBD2	CASSPILAGVYEQYF	TGTGCCAGCAGCCCAATCCTAGCGGGTGTCTACGAGCAGTACTTC
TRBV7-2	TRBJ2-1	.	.	CASSLPAGGAYNEQFF	TGTGCCAGCAGCTTACCGGCGGGCGGCGCCTACAATGAGCAGTTCTTC
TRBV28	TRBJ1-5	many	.	CASRAPTDRGAQHF	TGTGCCAGCAGAGCCCCGACGGACCGAGGAGCCCAGCATTTT
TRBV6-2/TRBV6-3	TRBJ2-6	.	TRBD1	CASSTYPPGTGGSGANVLTF	TGTGCCAGCAGTACCTACCCGCCGGGGACAGGGGGCTCTGGGGCCAACGTCCTGACTTTC
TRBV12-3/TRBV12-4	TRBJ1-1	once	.	CASSYRNTEASF	TGTGCCAGCAGTTATCGGAACACTGAAGCTTCCTTT
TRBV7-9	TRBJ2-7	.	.	CASSLEEQFEQYF	TGTGCCAGCAGCTTAGAGGAGCAGTTCGAGCAGTACTTC
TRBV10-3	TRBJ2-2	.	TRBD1	CAIRPGQSNTGELFF	TGTGCCATCAGGCCGGGACAGTCGAACACCGGGGAGCTGTTTTTT
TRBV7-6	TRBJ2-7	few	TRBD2	CASSLASGRAYEQYF	TGTGCCAGCAGCTTAGCTAGCGGGAGGGCCTACGAGCAGTACTTC
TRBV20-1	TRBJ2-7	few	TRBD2	CSATSGRPEQKYEQYF	TGCAGTGCGACTAGCGGGAGGCCAGAACAAAAATACGAGCAGTACTTC
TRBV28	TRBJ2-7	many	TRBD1	CASSLSDRGGEQYF	TGTGCCAGCAGTTTATCGGACAGGGGAGGCGAGCAGTACTTC
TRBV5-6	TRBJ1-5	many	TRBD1	CASSIGDRSNQPQHF	TGTGCCAGCAGCATTGGGGACAGGAGCAATCAGCCCCAGCATTTT
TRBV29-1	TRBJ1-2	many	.	CSVEDPVCSGCYGYTF	TGCAGCGTTGAAGATCCGGTTTGTTCTGGTTGCTATGGCTACACCTTC
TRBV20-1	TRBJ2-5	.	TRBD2	CSAILLAGLQETQYF	TGCAGTGCTATATTACTAGCGGGATTACAAGAGACCCAGTACTTC
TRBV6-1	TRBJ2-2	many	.	CASRISGATGELFF	TGTGCCAGCCGTATTAGCGGAGCTACCGGGGAGCTGTTTTTT
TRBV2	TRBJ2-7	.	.	CASIEGAYEQYF	TGTGCCAGCATAGAGGGGGCCTACGAGCAGTACTTC
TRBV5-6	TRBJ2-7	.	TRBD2	CASSLEVLAGGEQYF	TGTGCCAGCAGCTTGGAAGTCCTAGCGGGAGGCGAGCAGTACTTC
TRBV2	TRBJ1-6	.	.	CASSEIANSPLHF	TGTGCCAGCAGTGAGATCGCGAATTCACCCCTCCACTTT
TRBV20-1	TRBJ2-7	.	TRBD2	CSASNPSAGASYEQYF	TGCAGTGCTAGTAACCCCTCGGCGGGAGCGAGCTACGAGCAGTACTTC
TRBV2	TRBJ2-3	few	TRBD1	CASRKWDSRTDTQYF	TGTGCCAGCAGGAAGTGGGACAGCCGCACAGATACGCAGTATTTT
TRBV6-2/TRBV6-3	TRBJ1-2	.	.	CASSEAGLVRGVYGYTF	TGTGCCAGCAGTGAAGCCGGACTAGTGAGGGGAGTCTATGGCTACACCTTC
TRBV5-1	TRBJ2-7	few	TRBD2	CASSLAGLAGNYEQYF	TGCGCCAGCAGCTTGGCCGGGCTAGCGGGAAACTACGAGCAGTACTTC
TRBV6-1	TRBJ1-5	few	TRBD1	CASREDRVTQPQHF	TGTGCCAGCAGGGAGGACAGGGTTACCCAGCCCCAGCATTTT
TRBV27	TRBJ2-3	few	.	CASSLSRVPTDTQYF	TGTGCCAGCAGTTTATCCAGGGTTCCCACAGATACGCAGTATTTT
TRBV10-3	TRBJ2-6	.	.	CAISCGLRSGANVLTF	TGTGCCATCAGCTGTGGGCTCCGGTCTGGGGCCAACGTCCTGACTTTC
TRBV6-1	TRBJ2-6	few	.	CASGLAGGANVLTF	TGTGCCAGCGGCCTAGCAGGTGGGGCCAACGTCCTGACTTTC
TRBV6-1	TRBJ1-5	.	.	CASVGQYSRGNQPQHF	TGTGCCAGCGTCGGCCAATACTCCAGGGGCAATCAGCCCCAGCATTTT
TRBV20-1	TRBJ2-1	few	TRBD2	CSARRGTRAAKEQFF	TGCAGTGCTAGAAGGGGGACTAGGGCCGCAAAGGAGCAGTTCTTC
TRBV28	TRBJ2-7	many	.	CASSLGPWGRDEQYF	TGTGCCAGCAGTTTAGGTCCGTGGGGGCGGGACGAGCAGTACTTC
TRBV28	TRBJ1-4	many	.	CASSSSFATNEKLFF	TGTGCCAGCAGCTCCTCGTTTGCAACTAATGAAAAACTGTTTTTT
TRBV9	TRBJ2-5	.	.	CATSEGLAGETQYF	TGTGCCACCTCTGAAGGGCTAGCCGGAGAGACCCAGTACTTC
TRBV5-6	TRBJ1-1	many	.	CASSLQLNTEAFF	TGTGCCAGCAGCTTACAGCTAAACACTGAAGCTTTCTTT
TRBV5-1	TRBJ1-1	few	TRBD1	CASSSQGQGGNTEAFF	TGCGCCAGCAGCTCCCAGGGACAGGGGGGGAACACTGAAGCTTTCTTT
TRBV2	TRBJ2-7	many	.	CASRDFPTSSYEQYF	TGTGCCAGCAGAGATTTCCCCACCAGCTCCTACGAGCAGTACTTC
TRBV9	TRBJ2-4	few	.	CASSVGGTPDRNIQYF	TGTGCCAGCAGCGTAGGAGGGACACCGGACCGAAACATTCAGTACTTC
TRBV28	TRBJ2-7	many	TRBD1	CASSWAGTGLHEQYF	TGTGCCAGCAGTTGGGCGGGGACAGGGCTCCACGAGCAGTACTTC
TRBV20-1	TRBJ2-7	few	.	CSADEQYF	TGCAGTGCTGATGAGCAGTACTTC
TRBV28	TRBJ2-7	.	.	CASLPIVSTVSYEQYF	TGTGCCAGCCTGCCGATTGTGAGCACGGTCTCCTACGAGCAGTACTTC
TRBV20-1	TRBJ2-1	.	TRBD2	CSAREPGLAVREQFF	TGCAGTGCTAGAGAGCCGGGACTAGCGGTCCGAGAGCAGTTCTTC
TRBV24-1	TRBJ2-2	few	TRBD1	CATSDDRGLYTGELFF	TGTGCCACCAGTGATGACAGGGGGTTGTACACCGGGGAGCTGTTTTTT
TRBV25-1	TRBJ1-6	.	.	CASRDSELNSPLHF	TGTGCCAGCAGGGACAGTGAGCTTAATTCACCCCTCCACTTT